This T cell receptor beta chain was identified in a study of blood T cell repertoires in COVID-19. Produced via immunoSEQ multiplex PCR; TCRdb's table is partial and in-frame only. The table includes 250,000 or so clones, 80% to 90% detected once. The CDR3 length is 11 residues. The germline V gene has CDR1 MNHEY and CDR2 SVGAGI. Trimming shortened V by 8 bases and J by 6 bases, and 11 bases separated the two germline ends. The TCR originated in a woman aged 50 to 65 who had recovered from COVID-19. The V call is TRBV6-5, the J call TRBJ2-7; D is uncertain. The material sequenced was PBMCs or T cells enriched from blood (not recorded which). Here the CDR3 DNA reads TGTGCCAGCGGAGACCCCTCCGAGCAGTACTTC. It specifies CASGDPSEQYF.